This T cell receptor beta chain was obtained from a study of yellow fever vaccine responses in identical twins. Remarks on this clonotype: Its antigen remains unidentified.

Study conclusions and caveats: Convergence reportedly seemed to mark part of the twins' vaccine T cell response, with personalization marking the rest.

This CDR3 is 14 amino acids long. The germline V gene encodes CDR1 SQVTM and CDR2 ANQGSEA. Trimming took off 2 bases at V and 0 bases at J, with 9 bases between the two ends. TCRdb reprocessed the RT-PCR reads via MiXCR and lists one record per CDR3 protein. The sample holds over 5,500 distinct CDR3 sequences, about 83% seen once. Sequencing was performed on T cells from blood (PBMCs), unsorted or a sorted subset (not recorded which), taken before or after yellow fever vaccination (not recorded which). V and J are TRBV29-1 and TRBJ2-3; weak D call: TRBD2 (5 bases). The sequence was collected from a woman under 30 who received the yellow fever vaccine. The CDR3 here is CSVELWTSTDTQYF. The CDR3 bases are TGCAGCGTTGAATTATGGACTAGCACAGATACGCAGTATTTT.